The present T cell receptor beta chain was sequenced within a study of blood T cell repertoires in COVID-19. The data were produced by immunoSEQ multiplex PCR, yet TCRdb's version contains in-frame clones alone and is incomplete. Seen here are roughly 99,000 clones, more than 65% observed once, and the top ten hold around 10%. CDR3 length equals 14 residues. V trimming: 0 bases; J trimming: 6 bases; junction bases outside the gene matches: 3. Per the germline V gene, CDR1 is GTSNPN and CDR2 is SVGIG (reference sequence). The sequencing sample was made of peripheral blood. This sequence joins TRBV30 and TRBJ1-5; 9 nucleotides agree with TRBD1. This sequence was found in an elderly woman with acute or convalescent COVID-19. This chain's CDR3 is CAWSVGTGSQPQHF. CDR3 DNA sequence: TGTGCCTGGAGTGTTGGGACAGGGAGTCAGCCCCAGCATTTT.